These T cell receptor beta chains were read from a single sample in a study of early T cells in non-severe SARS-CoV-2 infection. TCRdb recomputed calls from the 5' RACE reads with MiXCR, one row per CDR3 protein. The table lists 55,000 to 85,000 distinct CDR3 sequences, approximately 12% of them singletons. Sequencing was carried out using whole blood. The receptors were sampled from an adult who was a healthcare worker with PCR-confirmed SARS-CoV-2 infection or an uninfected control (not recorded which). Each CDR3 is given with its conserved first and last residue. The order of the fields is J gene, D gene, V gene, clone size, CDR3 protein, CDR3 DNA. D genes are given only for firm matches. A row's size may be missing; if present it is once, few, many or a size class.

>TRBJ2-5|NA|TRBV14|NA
CASSQGVIQGTQYF
TGTGCCAGCAGCCAAGGCGTTATTCAGGGGACCCAGTACTTC
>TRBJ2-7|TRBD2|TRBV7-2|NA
CASSLGGAGGLYEQYF
TGTGCCAGCAGCTTAGGGGGAGCGGGAGGCCTCTACGAGCAGTACTTC
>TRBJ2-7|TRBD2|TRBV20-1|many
CSATPAGVSYEQYF
TGCAGTGCTACACCAGCGGGGGTATCCTACGAGCAGTACTTC
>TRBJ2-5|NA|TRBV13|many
CASSSRETQYF
TGTGCCAGCAGCTCCCGGGAGACCCAGTACTTC
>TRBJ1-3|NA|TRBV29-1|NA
CSVEVAGNTIYF
TGCAGCGTTGAGGTAGCTGGAAACACCATATATTTT
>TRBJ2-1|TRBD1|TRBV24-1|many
CATSDFGTGVDNEQFF
TGTGCCACCAGTGATTTCGGAACAGGGGTCGACAATGAGCAGTTCTTC
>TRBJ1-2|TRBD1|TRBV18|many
CASSASRTGGYSYGYTF
TGTGCCAGCTCCGCCAGTCGGACAGGGGGTTATTCGTATGGCTACACCTTC
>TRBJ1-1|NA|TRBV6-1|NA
CASSGDLFEAFF
TGTGCCAGCAGTGGGGACCTTTTTGAAGCTTTCTTT
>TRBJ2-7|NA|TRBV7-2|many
CASSLGVGRYEQYF
TGTGCCAGCAGCTTAGGGGTAGGCCGCTACGAGCAGTACTTC
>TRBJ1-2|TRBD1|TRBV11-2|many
CASSLTGQDGYTF
TGTGCCAGCAGCTTAACCGGACAGGATGGCTACACCTTC
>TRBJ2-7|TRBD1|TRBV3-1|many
CASSQGDRVGEQYF
TGTGCCAGCAGCCAAGGAGACAGGGTGGGCGAGCAGTACTTC
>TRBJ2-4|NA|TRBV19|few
CASSIITLAKNIQYF
TGTGCCAGTAGTATAATCACCTTAGCCAAAAACATTCAGTACTTC
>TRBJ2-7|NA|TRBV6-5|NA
CASRPRLETYEQYF
TGTGCCAGCAGGCCCAGACTAGAAACCTACGAGCAGTACTTC
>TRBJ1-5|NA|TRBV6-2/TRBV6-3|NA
CANSYSVVNQPQHF
TGTGCCAACAGTTACTCGGTGGTAAATCAGCCCCAGCATTTT
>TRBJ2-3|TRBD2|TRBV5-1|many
CASGSSGVTDTQYF
TGCGCCAGCGGGTCTAGCGGGGTCACAGATACGCAGTATTTT
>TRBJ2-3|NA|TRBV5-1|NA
CASSLAAGTDTQYF
TGCGCCAGCAGCTTGGCTGCCGGAACAGATACGCAGTATTTT
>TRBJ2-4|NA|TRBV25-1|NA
CASSEYGGIQYF
TGTGCCAGCAGTGAATACGGGGGTATTCAGTACTTC